This TCR beta chain was identified in a study of blood T cell repertoires in COVID-19. Study-wide background: Researchers got acute and convalescent COVID-19 samples from the United States, Italy and Spain.

Trimming stripped 2 bases from V and 11 bases from J, with 15 bases between. Germline V gives CDR1 SGHAT, CDR2 FQNNGV. There are 13 residues in the CDR3. Original processing notes: Counts of nucleated cells, estimated from reference gene primer amplification, were obtained. The data were produced by immunoSEQ multiplex PCR, yet TCRdb's version contains in-frame clones alone and is incomplete. That table supplies the V and J calls and clone size; D and trimming were determined from the DNA. Of about 170,000 clones listed, around 81% are singletons. The chain has TRBV11-2 and TRBJ1-1; D gene uncertain. This TCR was sampled from a woman older than 75 with COVID-19, enrolled during active disease. The sequencing sample was made of peripheral blood. The DNA of the CDR3 is TGTGCCAGCAGCTTAAGTTGGCTCGAGCGGGCTTTCTTT. This sequence encodes CASSLSWLERAFF.